This T cell receptor beta chain appears in the sequencing data of a study of metastatic and nonmetastatic thyroid tumors. Thyroid surgery took place with no prior treatment in any patient. From the PCR reads, TCRdb re-called clones with MiXCR. In the table there are about 25,000 clones, 20% to 25% of which are singletons. This clone was detected ten times or more. V shed 0 bases and J shed 6 bases, with 8 bases lying between them. The CDR3 is 14 amino acids. The germline gives CDR1 LNHDA, CDR2 SQIVND (reference sequence). Material for sequencing was blood. The chain uses TRBV19 and TRBJ2-2; no reliable D call. The clonotype was recovered from a male donor with papillary thyroid cancer or a benign thyroid nodule (not recorded which). Some clones in this sample may be carry-over from other donors' samples. The CDR3 DNA reads TGTGCCAGTAGTATAGATCCTTACCCCGGGGAGCTGTTTTTT. It yields the protein CASSIDPYPGELFF. The complete variable domain, with remaining parts taken from reference TRBV19 and TRBJ2-2, reads DGGITQSPKYLFRKEGQNVTLSCEQNLNHDAMYWYRQDPGQGLRLIYYSQIVNDFQKGDIAEGYSVSREKKESFPLTVTSAQKNPTAFYLCASSIDPYPGELFFGEGSRLTVL.